This record concerns one TCR beta chain sequence. This sample was included in a study of tumor-infiltrating lymphocytes in localized non-small cell lung cancer. The repertoire was sequenced with immunoSEQ multiplex PCR; TCRdb's copy has only in-frame clones and lacks some. Among approximately 17,000 clones, 73% were seen once, and the ten largest hold roughly 4%. The sample consisted of lung tumor tissue. This TCR was sampled from a human donor with non-small cell lung cancer.

For the CDR3, the DNA is TGTGCCAGTAGCCCCGGGACAGGGGTGGACACTGAAGCTTTCTTT. Protein product: CASSPGTGVDTEAFF. The chain combines TRBV19 with TRBJ1-1, with 10 bases that match TRBD1. V shed 6 bases, J shed 3 bases, and the junction held 7 bases outside the gene matches. This CDR3 has 15 amino acids. Germline V gene data show CDR1 as LNHDA and CDR2 as SQIVND (reference sequence).